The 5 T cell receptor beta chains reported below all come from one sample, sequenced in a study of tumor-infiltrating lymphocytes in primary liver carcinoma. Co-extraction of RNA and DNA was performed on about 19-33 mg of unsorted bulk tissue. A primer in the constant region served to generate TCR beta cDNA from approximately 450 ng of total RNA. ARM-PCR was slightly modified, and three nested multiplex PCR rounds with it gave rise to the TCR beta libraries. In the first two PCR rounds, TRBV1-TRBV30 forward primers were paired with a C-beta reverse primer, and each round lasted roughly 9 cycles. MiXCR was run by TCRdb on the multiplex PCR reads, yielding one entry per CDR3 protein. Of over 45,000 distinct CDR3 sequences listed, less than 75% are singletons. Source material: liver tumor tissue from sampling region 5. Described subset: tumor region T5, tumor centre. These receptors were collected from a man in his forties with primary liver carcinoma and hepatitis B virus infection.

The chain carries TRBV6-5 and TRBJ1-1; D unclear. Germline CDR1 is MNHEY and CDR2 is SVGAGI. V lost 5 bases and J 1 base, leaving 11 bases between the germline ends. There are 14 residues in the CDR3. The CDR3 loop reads CASSHFISNTEAFF. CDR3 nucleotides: TGTGCCAGCAGTCATTTTATCTCGAACACTGAAGCTTTCTTT.

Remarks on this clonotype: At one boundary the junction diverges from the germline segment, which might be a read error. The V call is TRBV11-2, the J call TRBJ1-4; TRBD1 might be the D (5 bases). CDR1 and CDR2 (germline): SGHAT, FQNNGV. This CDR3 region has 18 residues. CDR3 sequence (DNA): TGTGCCAGCAGCGCCAACCCACGGGACGGGCGATCTAATGAAATACTGTTTTTT. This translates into CASSANPRDGRSNEILFF.

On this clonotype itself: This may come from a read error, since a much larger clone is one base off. CDR3 sequence (DNA): TGTGCCAGCGGTTTGTCGTGGGGCGAAAAACTGTTTTTT. It yields the protein CASGLSWGEKLFF. The genes are TRBV28 and TRBJ1-4; D is perhaps TRBD1 (5 bases). CDR1 MDHEN and CDR2 SYDVKM come from the germline V gene. This CDR3 spans 13 amino acids.

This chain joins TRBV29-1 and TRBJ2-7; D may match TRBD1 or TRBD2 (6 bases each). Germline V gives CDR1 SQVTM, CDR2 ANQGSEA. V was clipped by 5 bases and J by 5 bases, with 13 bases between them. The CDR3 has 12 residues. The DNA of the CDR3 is TGCAGCGTTAGTGGGGGGCGCAACGAGCAGTACTTC. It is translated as CSVSGGRNEQYF.

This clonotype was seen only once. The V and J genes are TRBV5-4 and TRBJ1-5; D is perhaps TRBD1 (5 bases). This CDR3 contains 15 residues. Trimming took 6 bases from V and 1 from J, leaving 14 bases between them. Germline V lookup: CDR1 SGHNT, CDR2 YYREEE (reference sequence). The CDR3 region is CASNLGERSNQPQHF. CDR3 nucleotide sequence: TGTGCCAGCAACTTAGGGGAAAGAAGCAATCAGCCCCAGCATTTT.